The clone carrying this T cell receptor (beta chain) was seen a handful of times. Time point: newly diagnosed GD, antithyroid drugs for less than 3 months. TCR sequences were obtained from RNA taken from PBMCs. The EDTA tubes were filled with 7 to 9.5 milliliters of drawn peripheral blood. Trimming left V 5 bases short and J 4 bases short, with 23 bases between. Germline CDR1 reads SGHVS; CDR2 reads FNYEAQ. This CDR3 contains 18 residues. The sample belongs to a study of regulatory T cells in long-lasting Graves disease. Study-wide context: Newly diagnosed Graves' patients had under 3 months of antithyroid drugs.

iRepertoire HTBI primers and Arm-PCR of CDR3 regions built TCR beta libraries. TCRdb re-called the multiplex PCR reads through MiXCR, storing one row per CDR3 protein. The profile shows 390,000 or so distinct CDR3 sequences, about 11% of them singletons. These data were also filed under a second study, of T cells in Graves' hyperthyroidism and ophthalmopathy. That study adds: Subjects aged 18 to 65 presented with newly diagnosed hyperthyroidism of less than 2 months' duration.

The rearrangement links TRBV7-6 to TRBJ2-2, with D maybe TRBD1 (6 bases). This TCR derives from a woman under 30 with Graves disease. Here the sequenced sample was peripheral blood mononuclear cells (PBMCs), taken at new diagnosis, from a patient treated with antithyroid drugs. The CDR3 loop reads CASSPPRVDWGPTGELFF. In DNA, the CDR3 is TGTGCCAGCAGCCCTCCCCGCGTAGACTGGGGGCCCACCGGGGAGCTGTTTTTT.